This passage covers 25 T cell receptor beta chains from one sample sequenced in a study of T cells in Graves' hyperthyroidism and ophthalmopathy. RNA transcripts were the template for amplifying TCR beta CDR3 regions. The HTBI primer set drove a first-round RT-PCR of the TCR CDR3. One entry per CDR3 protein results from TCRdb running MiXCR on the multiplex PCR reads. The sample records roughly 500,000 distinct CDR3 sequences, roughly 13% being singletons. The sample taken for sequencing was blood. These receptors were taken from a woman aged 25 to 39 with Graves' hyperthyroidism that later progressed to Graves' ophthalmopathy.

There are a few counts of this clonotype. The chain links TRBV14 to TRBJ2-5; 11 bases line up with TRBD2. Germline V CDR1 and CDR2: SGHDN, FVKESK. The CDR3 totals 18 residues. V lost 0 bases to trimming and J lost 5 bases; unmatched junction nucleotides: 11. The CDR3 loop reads CASSQDWLAGGLSETQYF. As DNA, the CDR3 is TGTGCCAGCAGCCAAGATTGGCTAGCGGGAGGCCTGTCGGAGACCCAGTACTTC.

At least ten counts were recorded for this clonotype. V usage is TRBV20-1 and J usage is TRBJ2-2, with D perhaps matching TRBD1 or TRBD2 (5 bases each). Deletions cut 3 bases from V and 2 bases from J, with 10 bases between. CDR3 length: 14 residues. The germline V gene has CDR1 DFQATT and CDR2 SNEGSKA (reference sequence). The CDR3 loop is CSARERTNTGELFF. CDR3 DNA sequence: TGCAGTGCTAGGGAGCGGACAAACACCGGGGAGCTGTTTTTT.

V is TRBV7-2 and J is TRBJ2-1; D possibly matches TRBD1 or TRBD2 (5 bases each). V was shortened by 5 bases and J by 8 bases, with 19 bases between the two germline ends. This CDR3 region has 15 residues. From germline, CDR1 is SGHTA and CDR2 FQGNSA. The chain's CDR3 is CASSQAGAGGDEQFF. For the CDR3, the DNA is TGTGCCAGCAGCCAAGCCGGGGCCGGTGGCGATGAGCAGTTCTTC.

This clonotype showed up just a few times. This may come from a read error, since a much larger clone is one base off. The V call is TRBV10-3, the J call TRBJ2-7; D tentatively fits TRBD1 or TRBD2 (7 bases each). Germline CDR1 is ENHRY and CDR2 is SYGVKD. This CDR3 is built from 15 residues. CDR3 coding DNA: TGTGTCATCAGGGGGGGACTCCGCTTAGGGGACGAGCAGTACTTC. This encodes CVIRGGLRLGDEQYF.

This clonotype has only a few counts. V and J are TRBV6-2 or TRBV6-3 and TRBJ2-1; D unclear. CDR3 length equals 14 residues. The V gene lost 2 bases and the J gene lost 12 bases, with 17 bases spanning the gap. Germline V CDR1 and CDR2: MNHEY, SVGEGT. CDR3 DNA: TGTGCCAGCAGTTACCCTCCCCCCCGCAAAGGGCAGTTCTTC. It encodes CASSYPPPRKGQFF.

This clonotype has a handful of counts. This chain's CDR3 is CASSYFPLGASYNEQFF. The CDR3 nucleotides are TGTGCCAGCAGTTACTTTCCCCTGGGAGCGTCCTACAATGAGCAGTTCTTC. The chain joins TRBV6-5 to TRBJ2-1, with a tentative D call TRBD2 (5 bases). CDR1 is MNHEY and CDR2 is SVGAGI in the germline V gene. With 1 base removed from V and 1 base from J, the gap between germline ends came to 14 bases. The CDR3 is 17 amino acids.

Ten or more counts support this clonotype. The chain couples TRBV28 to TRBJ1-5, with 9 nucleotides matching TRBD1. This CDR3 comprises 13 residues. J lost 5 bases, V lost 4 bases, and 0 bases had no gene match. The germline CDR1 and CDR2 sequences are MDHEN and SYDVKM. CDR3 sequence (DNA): TGTGCCAGCAGTTGGACAGGGGATCAGCCCCAGCATTTT. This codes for CASSWTGDQPQHF. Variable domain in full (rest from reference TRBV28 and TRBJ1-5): DVKVTQSSRYLVKRTGEKVFLECVQDMDHENMFWYRQDPGLGLRLIYFSYDVKMKEKGDIPEGYSVSREKKERFSLILESASTNQTSMYLCASSWTGDQPQHFGDGTRLSIL.

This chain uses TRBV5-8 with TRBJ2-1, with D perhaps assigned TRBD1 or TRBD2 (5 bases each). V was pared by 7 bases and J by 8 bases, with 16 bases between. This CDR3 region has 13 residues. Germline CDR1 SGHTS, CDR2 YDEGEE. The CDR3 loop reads CASRDHSSDEQFF. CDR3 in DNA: TGTGCCAGCCGGGACCATAGCTCGGATGAGCAGTTCTTC.

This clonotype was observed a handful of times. The CDR3 is CASSRPSGTLNNEQFF. The CDR3 DNA is TGTGCCAGTAGTCGGCCATCCGGGACTTTGAACAATGAGCAGTTCTTC. The chain carries TRBV19 and TRBJ2-1; weak D call: TRBD2 (6 bases). V lost 5 bases to trimming and J lost 5 bases, with 19 bases between them. Germline assignment: CDR1 LNHDA and CDR2 SQIVND (reference sequence). The CDR3 covers 16 residues.

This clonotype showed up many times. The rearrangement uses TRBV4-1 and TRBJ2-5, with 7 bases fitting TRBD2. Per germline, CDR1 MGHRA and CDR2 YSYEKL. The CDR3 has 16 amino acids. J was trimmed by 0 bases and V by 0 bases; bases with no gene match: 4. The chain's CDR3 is CASSQDRAGNQETQYF. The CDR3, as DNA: TGCGCCAGCAGCCAAGACCGAGCGGGGAACCAAGAGACCCAGTACTTC.

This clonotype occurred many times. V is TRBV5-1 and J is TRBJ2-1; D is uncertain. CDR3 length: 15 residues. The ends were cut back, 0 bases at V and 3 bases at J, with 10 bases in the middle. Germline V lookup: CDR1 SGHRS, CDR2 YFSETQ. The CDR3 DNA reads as TGCGCCAGCAGCTTGGCGGCAGCCAACTACAATGAGCAGTTCTTC. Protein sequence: CASSLAAANYNEQFF.

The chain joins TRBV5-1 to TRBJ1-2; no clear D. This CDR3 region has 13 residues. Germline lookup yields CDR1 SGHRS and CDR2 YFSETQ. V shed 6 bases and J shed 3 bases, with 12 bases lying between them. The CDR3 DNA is TGCGCCAGCACCGAAACGGCGGACTATGGCTACACCTTC. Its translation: CASTETADYGYTF.

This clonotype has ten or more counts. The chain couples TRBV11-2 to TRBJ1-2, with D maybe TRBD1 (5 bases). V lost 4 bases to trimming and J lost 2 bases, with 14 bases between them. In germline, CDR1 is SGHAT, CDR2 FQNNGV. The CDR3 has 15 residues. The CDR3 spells CASSSDRWGNYGYTF. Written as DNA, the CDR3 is TGTGCCAGCAGCTCAGACCGGTGGGGGAACTATGGCTACACCTTC.

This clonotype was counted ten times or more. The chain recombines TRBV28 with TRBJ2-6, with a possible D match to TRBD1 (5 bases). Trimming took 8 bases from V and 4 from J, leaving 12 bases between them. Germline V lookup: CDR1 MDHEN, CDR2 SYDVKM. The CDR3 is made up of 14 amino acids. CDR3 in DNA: TGTGCCAGCGGTCCAAGGGGAGGGGCCAACGTCCTGACTTTC. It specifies CASGPRGGANVLTF. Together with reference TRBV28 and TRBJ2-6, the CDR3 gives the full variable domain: DVKVTQSSRYLVKRTGEKVFLECVQDMDHENMFWYRQDPGLGLRLIYFSYDVKMKEKGDIPEGYSVSREKKERFSLILESASTNQTSMYLCASGPRGGANVLTFGAGSRLTVL.

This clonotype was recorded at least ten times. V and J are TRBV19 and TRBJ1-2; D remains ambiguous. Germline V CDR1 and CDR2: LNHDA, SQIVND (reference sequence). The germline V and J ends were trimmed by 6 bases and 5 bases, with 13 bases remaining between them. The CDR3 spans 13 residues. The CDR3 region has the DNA TGTGCCAGTAGCCTCTCGCCCCCTTATGGCTACACCTTC. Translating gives CASSLSPPYGYTF.

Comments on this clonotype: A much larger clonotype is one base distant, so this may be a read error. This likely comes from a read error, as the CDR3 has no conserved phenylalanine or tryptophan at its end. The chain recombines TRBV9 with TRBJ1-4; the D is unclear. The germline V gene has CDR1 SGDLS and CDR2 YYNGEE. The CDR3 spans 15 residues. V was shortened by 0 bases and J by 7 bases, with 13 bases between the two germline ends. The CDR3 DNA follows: TGTGCCAGCAGCGTAGCTGCCGGGGTAGGTGAAAAACTGTTTTGT. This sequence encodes CASSVAAGVGEKLFC.

The CDR3 is CASSREPHVNTEAFF. In nucleotides, the CDR3 is TGCGCCAGCAGCCGAGAGCCCCATGTGAACACTGAAGCTTTCTTT. The chain employs TRBV4-3 and TRBJ1-1; no definite D call. The CDR3 totals 15 residues. The germline V gene encodes CDR1 LGHNA and CDR2 YSLEER. V was trimmed by 4 bases and J by 0 bases, leaving 12 bases between them.

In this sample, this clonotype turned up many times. The CDR3 coding sequence is TGTGCTAGTGGTTTGGTAGCATTGACTAGCGGTCCCCGGGTGGGGGAGACCCAGTACTTC. Its protein is CASGLVALTSGPRVGETQYF. The gene calls are TRBV12-5 and TRBJ2-5; 9 positions match TRBD2. V trimming: 0 bases; J trimming: 5 bases; junction bases outside the gene matches: 19. The germline gives CDR1 LGHNT, CDR2 FRNRAP. The CDR3 spans 20 residues.

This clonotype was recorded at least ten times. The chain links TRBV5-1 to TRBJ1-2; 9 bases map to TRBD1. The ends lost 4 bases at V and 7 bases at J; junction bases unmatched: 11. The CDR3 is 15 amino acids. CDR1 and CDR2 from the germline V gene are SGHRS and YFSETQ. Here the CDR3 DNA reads TGCGCCAGCAGCACCCCGGGACAGGGAAAAGGTGGCTACACCTTC. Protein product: CASSTPGQGKGGYTF.

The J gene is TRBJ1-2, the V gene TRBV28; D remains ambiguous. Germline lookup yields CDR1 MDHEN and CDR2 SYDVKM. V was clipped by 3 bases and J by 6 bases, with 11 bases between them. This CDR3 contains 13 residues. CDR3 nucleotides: TGTGCCAGCAGTTTCGGAGTAGTTAATGGCTACACCTTC. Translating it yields CASSFGVVNGYTF.

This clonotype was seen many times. The CDR3 is CASRDPAAYEQYF. The DNA of the CDR3 is TGCGCCAGCAGGGACCCAGCGGCCTACGAGCAGTACTTC. The chain employs TRBV5-1 and TRBJ2-7, with D perhaps TRBD2 (5 bases). V was pared by 5 bases and J by 2 bases, with 11 bases between. Germline-derived CDR1 and CDR2 are SGHRS and YFSETQ. This CDR3 has 13 residues.

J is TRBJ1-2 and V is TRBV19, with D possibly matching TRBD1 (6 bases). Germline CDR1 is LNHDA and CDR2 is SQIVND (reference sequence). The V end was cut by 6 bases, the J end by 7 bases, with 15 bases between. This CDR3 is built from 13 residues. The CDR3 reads CASSTEDRRGYTF. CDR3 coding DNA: TGTGCCAGTAGCACCGAAGACAGGCGTGGCTACACCTTC.

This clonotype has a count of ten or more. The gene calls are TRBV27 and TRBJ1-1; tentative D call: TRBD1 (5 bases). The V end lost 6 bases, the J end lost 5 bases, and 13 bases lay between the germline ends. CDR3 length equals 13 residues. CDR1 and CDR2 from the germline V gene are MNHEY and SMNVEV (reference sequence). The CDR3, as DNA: TGTGCCAGCAGCCCCAGGGCGGGGACTGAAGCTTTCTTT. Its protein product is CASSPRAGTEAFF.

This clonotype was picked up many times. CDR3 residues: CASSEVMRFYGYTF. In nucleotides, the CDR3 is TGTGCCAGTAGTGAGGTCATGAGGTTCTATGGCTACACCTTC. The chain joins TRBV19 to TRBJ1-2, with D unclear. Trimming took off 5 bases at V and 4 bases at J, with 14 bases between the two ends. CDR1 and CDR2 (germline): LNHDA, SQIVND (reference sequence). This CDR3 has 14 amino acids.

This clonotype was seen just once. The CDR3 nucleotides are TGTGCCAGCAGCTTGAATGCAGGGGGAAGCAATCAGCCCCAGCATTTT. It codes for CASSLNAGGSNQPQHF. The chain links TRBV5-4 to TRBJ1-5; 7 bases are shared with TRBD1. Germline V gene sequence: CDR1 SGHNT, CDR2 YYREEE (reference sequence). The CDR3 has 16 residues. V gave up 1 base and J gave up 1 base; unmatched junction bases: 5.